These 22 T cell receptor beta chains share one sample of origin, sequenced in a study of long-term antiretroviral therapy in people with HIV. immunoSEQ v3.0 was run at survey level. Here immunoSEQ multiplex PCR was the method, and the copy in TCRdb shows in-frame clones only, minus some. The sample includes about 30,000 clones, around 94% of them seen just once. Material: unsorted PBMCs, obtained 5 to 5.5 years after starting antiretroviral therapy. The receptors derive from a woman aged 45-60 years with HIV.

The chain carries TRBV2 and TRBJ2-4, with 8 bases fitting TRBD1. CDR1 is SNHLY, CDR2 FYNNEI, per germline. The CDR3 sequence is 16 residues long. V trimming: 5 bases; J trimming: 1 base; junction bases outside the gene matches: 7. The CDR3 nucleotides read TGTGCCAGCAGTACAACAGGGGGTCGGGCCAAAAACATTCAGTACTTC. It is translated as CASSTTGGRAKNIQYF.

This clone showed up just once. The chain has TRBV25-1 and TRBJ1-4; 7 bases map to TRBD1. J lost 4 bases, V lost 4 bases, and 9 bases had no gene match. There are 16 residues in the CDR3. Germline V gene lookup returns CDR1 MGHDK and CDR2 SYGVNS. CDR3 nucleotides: TGTGCCAGCAGTGTAGAGACAGGGAAATATAATGAAAAACTGTTTTTT. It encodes CASSVETGKYNEKLFF.

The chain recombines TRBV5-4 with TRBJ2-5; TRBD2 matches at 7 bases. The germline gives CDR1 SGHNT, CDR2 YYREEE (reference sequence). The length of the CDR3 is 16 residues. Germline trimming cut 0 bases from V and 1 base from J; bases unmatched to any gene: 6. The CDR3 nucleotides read TGTGCCAGCAGCTTGGCCGGTTTAGCGGGCCAAGAGACCCAGTACTTC. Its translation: CASSLAGLAGQETQYF.

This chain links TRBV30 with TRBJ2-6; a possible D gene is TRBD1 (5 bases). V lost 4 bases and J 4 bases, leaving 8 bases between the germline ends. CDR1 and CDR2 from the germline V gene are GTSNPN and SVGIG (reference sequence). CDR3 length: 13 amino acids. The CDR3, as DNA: TGTGCCTGGACAGGGTCGGGGGCCAACGTCCTGACTTTC. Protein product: CAWTGSGANVLTF.

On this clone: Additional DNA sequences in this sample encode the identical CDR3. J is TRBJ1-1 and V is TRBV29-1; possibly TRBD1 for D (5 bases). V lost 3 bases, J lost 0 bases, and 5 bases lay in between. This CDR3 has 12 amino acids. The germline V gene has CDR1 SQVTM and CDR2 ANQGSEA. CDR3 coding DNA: TGCAGCGTTGACAGGGTGAACACTGAAGCTTTCTTT. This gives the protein CSVDRVNTEAFF.

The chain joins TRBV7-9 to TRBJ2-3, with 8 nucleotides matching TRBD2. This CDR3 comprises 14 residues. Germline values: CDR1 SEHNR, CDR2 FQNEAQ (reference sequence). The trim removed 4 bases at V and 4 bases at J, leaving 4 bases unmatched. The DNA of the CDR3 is TGTGCCAGCAGCTGGGCGGGGGGCTCAGATACGCAGTATTTT. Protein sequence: CASSWAGGSDTQYF.

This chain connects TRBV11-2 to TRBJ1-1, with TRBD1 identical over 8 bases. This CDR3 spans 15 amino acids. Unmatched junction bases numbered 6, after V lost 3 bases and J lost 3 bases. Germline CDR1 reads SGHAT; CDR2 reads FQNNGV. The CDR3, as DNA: TGTGCCAGCAGCTTCCCGTACAGGGGGTACACTGAAGCTTTCTTT. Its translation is CASSFPYRGYTEAFF.

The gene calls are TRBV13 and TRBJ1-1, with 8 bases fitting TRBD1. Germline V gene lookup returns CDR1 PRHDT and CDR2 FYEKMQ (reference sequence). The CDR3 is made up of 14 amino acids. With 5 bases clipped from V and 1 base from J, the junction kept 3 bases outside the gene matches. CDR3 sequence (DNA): TGTGCCAGCAGCGTACAGGGGGGGAACACTGAAGCTTTCTTT. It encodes CASSVQGGNTEAFF.

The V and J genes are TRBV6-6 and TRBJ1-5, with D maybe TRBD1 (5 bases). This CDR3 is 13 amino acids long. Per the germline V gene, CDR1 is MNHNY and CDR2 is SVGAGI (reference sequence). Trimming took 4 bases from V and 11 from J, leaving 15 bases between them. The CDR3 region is CASSFPGAGAQHF. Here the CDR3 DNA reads TGTGCCAGCAGTTTCCCTGGGGCCGGAGCCCAGCATTTT.

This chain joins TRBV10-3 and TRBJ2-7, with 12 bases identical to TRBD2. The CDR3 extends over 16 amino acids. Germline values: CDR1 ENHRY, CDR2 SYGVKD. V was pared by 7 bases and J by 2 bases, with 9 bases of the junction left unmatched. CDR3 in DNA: TGTGCCATCACAGCTAGCGGGGGGGCCCTAGCCTACGAGCAGTACTTC. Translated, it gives CAITASGGALAYEQYF.

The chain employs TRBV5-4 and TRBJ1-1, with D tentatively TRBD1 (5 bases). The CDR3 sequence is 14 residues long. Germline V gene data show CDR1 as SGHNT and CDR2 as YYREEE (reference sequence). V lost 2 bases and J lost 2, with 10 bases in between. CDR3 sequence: CASSFKGVNTEAFF. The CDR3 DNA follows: TGTGCCAGCAGCTTCAAAGGGGTCAACACTGAAGCTTTCTTT.

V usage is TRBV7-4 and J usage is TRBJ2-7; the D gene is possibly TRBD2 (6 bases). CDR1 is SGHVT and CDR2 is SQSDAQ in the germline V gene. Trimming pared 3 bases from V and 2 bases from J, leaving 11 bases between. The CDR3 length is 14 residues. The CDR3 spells CASSFGSGPYEQYF. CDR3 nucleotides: TGTGCCAGCAGCTTCGGTAGCGGACCCTACGAGCAGTACTTC.

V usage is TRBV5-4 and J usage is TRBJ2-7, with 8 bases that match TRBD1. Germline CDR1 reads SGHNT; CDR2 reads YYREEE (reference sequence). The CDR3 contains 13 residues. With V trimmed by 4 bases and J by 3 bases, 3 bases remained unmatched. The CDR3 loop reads CASSVTGDYEQYF. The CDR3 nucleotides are TGTGCCAGCAGCGTGACAGGGGACTACGAGCAGTACTTC.

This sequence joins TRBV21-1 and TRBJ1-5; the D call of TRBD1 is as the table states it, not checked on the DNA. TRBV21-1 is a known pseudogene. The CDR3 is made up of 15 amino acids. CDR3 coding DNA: TGTGCCAGCAGCAAAGGGACAGGGCTAAATCAGCCCCAGCATTTT. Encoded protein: CASSKGTGLNQPQHF.

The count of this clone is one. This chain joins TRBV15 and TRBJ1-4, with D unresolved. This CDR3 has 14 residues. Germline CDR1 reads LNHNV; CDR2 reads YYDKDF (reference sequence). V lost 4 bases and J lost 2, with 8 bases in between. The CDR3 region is CATSKGSTNEKLFF. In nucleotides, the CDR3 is TGTGCCACCAGCAAAGGGTCCACTAATGAAAAACTGTTTTTT.

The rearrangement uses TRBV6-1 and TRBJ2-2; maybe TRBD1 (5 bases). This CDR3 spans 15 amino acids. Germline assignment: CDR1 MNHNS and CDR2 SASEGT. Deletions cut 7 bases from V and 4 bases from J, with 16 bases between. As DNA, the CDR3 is TGTGCCAGCACCAGACCTGACAGCTTCACCGGGGAGCTGTTTTTT. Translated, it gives CASTRPDSFTGELFF.

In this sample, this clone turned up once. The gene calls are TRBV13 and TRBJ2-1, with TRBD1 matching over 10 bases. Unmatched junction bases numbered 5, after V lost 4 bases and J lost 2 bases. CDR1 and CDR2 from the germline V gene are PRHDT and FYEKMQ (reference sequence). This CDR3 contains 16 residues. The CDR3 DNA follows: TGTGCCAGCAGCTCCCGGGACAGGGGTCCCTACAATGAGCAGTTCTTC. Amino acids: CASSSRDRGPYNEQFF.

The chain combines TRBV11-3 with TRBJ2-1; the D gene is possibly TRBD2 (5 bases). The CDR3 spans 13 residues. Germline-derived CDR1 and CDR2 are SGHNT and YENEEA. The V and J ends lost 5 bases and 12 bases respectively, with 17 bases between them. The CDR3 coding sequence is TGTGCCAGCAGCCAAGGACTGGCGCAAGGGCAGTTCTTC. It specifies CASSQGLAQGQFF.

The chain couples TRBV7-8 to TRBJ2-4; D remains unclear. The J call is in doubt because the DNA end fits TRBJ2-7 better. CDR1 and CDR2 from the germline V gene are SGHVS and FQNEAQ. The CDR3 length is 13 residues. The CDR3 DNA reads TGTGCCAGCAGCCCCCCTACCAAAGACGAGCAGTACTTC. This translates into CASSPPTKDEQYF.

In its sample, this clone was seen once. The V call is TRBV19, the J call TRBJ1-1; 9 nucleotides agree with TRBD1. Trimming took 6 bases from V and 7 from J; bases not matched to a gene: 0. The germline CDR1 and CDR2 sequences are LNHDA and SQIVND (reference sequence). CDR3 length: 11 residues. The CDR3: CASRDRGEAFF. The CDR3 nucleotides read TGTGCCAGTAGGGACAGGGGTGAAGCTTTCTTT.

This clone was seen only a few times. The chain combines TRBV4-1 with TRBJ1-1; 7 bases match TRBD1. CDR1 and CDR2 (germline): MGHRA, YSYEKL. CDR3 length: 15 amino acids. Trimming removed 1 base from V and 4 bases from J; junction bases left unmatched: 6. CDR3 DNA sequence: TGCGCCAGCAGCCAAGTAAGGGGGCAGGGCACTGAAGCTTTCTTT. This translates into CASSQVRGQGTEAFF.

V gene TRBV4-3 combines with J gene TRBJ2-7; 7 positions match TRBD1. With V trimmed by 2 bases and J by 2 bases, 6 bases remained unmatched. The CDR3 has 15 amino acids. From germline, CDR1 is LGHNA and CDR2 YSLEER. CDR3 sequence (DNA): TGCGCCAGCAGCCAAAGTGCGACAGGGCCCTACGAGCAGTACTTC. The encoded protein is CASSQSATGPYEQYF.